This is a list of T cell receptor beta chains from one sample in a study of blood T cell repertoires in COVID-19. TCRdb's table, derived via immunoSEQ multiplex PCR, lists solely in-frame clones and lacks some. The repertoire holds approximately 200,000 clones, with roughly 85% as singletons. The sequenced sample was peripheral blood. These TCRs come from a man aged 50 to 59 who had recovered from COVID-19. Both conserved end residues are part of each CDR3. A D gene is named only where the DNA matches it firmly. Some rows have no size entry. The others give once, few or many, or a class for an expanded clone.

d_call	v_call	clone_size	j_call	cdr3_aa	cdr3_nt
TRBD2	TRBV28	-	TRBJ2-3	CASSIPGLDSHTQYF	TGTGCCAGCAGTATACCGGGACTAGATTCACATACGCAGTATTTT
-	TRBV21-1	-	TRBJ1-5	CASSRCRDRVFFNQPQHF	TGTGCCAGCAGCAGGTGCCGGGACAGGGTGTTTTTCAATCAGCCCCAGCATTTT
TRBD2	TRBV25-1	-	TRBJ2-1	CASSEFWTSGVFEQFF	TGTGCCAGCAGTGAATTCTGGACTAGCGGAGTTTTTGAGCAGTTCTTC
TRBD2	TRBV4-1	-	TRBJ2-3	CASSELAGVSTDTQYF	TGCGCCAGCAGCGAACTAGCGGGAGTTAGCACAGATACGCAGTATTTT
-	TRBV4-1	-	TRBJ1-2	CASSQVNGLNYGYTF	TGCGCCAGCAGCCAAGTAAATGGACTCAACTATGGCTACACCTTC
-	TRBV5-6	-	TRBJ1-4	CASSSDRGTTNEKLFF	TGTGCCAGCAGCTCGGACAGAGGTACCACTAATGAAAAACTGTTTTTT
TRBD1	TRBV6-5	-	TRBJ2-7	CASSYSTGLTYEQYF	TGTGCCAGCAGTTACTCGACAGGGTTGACCTACGAGCAGTACTTC
TRBD2	TRBV7-6	once	TRBJ2-7	CASSLQPAGTSGTYEQYF	TGTGCCAGCAGCTTGCAGCCGGCCGGGACTAGCGGAACCTACGAGCAGTACTTC
-	TRBV7-9	-	TRBJ1-3	CASSSTQGSSGNTIYF	TGTGCCAGCAGTTCCACACAGGGAAGCTCTGGAAACACCATATATTTT
TRBD2	TRBV19	once	TRBJ2-3	CASKDSGRGYTQYF	TGTGCCAGTAAGGATAGCGGGAGGGGCTATACGCAGTATTTT
-	TRBV29-1	once	TRBJ1-2	CSVEEGGQNFGYTF	TGCAGCGTTGAAGAGGGGGGGCAAAATTTTGGCTACACCTTC
TRBD2	TRBV7-6	few	TRBJ2-3	CASSLVTSGSTDTQYF	TGTGCCAGCAGCTTAGTCACTAGCGGGAGCACAGATACGCAGTATTTT
-	TRBV7-6	-	TRBJ2-1	CASSLASREYGYNEQFF	TGTGCCAGCAGCTTAGCTAGCCGGGAGTACGGCTACAATGAGCAGTTCTTC
TRBD1	TRBV19	-	TRBJ2-7	CASSVAGTGAYEQYF	TGTGCCAGTAGTGTGGCCGGGACAGGGGCCTACGAGCAGTACTTC
-	TRBV27	-	TRBJ2-7	CASSLQGGAYEQYF	TGTGCCAGCAGTTTACAGGGTGGAGCCTACGAGCAGTACTTC
TRBD2	TRBV3-1/TRBV3-2	-	TRBJ2-1	CASSWTSGTYNEQFF	TGTGCCAGCAGCTGGACTAGCGGGACTTACAATGAGCAGTTCTTC
TRBD2	TRBV5-6	-	TRBJ2-7	CASSWAFGTSGREHEQYF	TGTGCCAGCAGCTGGGCTTTTGGGACTAGCGGGAGAGAACACGAGCAGTACTTC
-	TRBV6-5	-	TRBJ1-2	CASRTWRHRGYGYTF	TGTGCCAGCAGGACCTGGAGGCATAGAGGCTATGGCTACACCTTC
-	TRBV9	once	TRBJ2-1	CASSVGFRPRDEQFF	TGTGCCAGCAGCGTTGGGTTCCGGCCCAGGGATGAGCAGTTCTTC
TRBD2	TRBV7-2	-	TRBJ2-2	CASSQTSFTGELFF	TGTGCCAGCAGCCAGACTAGCTTCACCGGGGAGCTGTTTTTT
-	TRBV5-1	-	TRBJ2-1	CASSLETVYNEQFF	TGCGCCAGCAGCTTGGAGACAGTCTACAATGAGCAGTTCTTC
TRBD2	TRBV6-6	-	TRBJ2-7	CASSYSLAGSHEQYF	TGTGCCAGCAGTTACTCGCTAGCGGGAAGCCACGAGCAGTACTTC
TRBD2	TRBV19	-	TRBJ2-5	CASSITSGKETQYF	TGTGCCAGTAGTATCACTAGCGGGAAGGAGACCCAGTACTTC
-	TRBV19	-	TRBJ1-5	CASQWIPGDNQPQHF	TGTGCCAGCCAGTGGATCCCAGGGGACAATCAGCCCCAGCATTTT
TRBD1	TRBV3-1/TRBV3-2	-	TRBJ1-6	CASSHGTGDSPLHF	TGTGCCAGCAGCCATGGGACAGGCGATTCACCCCTCCACTTT
TRBD2	TRBV9	-	TRBJ2-7	CASSKISGTDEQYF	TGTGCCAGCAGCAAAATTAGCGGGACCGACGAGCAGTACTTC
TRBD1	TRBV24-1	-	TRBJ2-5	CATSDPGQGRVGETQYF	TGTGCCACCAGTGATCCTGGACAGGGACGGGTTGGAGAGACCCAGTACTTC
TRBD2	TRBV7-6	-	TRBJ2-1	CASSNGPASGTNEQFF	TGTGCCAGCAGCAATGGGCCTGCTAGCGGGACGAATGAGCAGTTCTTC
-	TRBV7-8	-	TRBJ1-5	CASSIRGGPNQPQHF	TGTGCCAGCAGCATAAGGGGGGGTCCCAATCAGCCCCAGCATTTT
-	TRBV15	-	TRBJ2-4	CATSRDSGGLAKNIQYF	TGTGCCACCAGCAGAGACTCAGGGGGGCTAGCCAAAAACATTCAGTACTTC
-	TRBV5-8	-	TRBJ1-6	CASSLGASSYNSPLHF	TGTGCCAGCAGCTTAGGGGCAAGCTCCTATAATTCACCCCTCCACTTT
TRBD1	TRBV7-9	-	TRBJ2-3	CASSLTTGGRTDTQYF	TGTGCCAGCAGCTTAACGACAGGGGGTAGGACAGATACGCAGTATTTT